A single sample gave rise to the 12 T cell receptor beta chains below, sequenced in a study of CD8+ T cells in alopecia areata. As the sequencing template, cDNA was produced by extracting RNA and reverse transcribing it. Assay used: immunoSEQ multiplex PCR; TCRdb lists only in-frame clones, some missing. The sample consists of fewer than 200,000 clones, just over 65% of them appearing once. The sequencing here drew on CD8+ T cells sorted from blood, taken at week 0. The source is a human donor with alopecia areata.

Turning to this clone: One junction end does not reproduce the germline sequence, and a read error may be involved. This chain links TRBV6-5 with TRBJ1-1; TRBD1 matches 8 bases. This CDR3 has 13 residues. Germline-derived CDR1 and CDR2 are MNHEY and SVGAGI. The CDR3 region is CASSYIGPGQALF. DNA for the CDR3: TGTGCCAGCAGTTACATTGGTCCGGGACAGGCTCTCTTT.

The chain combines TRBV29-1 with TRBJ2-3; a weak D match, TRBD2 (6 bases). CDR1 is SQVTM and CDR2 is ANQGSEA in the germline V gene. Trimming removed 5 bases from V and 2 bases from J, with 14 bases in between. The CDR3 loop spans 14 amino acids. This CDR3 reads CSVLPQGLTDTQYF. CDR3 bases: TGCAGCGTTCTACCCCAGGGACTCACAGATACGCAGTATTTT.

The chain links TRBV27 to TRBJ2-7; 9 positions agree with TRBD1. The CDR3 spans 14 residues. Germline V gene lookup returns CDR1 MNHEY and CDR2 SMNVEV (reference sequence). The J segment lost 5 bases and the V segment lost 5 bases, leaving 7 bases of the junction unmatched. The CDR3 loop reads CASSGDRAVHEQYF. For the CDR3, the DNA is TGTGCCAGCAGTGGGGACAGGGCGGTCCACGAGCAGTACTTC.

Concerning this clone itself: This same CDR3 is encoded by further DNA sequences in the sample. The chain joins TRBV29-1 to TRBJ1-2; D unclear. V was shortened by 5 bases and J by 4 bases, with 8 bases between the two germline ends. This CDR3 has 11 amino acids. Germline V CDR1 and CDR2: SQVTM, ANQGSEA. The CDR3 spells CSVTEPYGYTF. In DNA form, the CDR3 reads TGCAGCGTTACCGAGCCCTATGGCTACACCTTC. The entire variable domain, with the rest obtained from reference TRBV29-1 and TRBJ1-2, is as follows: SAVISQKPSRDICQRGTSLTIQCQVDSQVTMMFWYRQQPGQSLTLIATANQGSEATYESGFVIDKFPISRPNLTFSTLTVSNMSPEDSSIYLCSVTEPYGYTFGSGTRLTVV.

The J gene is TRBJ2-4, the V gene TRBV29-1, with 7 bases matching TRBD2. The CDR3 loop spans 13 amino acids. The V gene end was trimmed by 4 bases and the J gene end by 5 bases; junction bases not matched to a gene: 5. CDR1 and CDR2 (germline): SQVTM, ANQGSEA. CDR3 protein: CSVVGGSENIQYF. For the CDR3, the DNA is TGCAGCGTTGTGGGAGGGAGCGAAAACATTCAGTACTTC.

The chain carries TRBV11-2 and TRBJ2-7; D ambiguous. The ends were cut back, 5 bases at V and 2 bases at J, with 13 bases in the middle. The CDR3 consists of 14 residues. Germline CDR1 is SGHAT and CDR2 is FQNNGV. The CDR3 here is CASSQAGFTYEQYF. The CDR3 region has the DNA TGTGCCAGCAGCCAGGCCGGATTCACCTACGAGCAGTACTTC.

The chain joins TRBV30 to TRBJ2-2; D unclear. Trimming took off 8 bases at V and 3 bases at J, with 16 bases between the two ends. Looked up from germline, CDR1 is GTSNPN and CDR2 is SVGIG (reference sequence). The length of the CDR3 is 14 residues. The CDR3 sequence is CAGWAVVYTGELFF. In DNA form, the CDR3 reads TGTGCCGGTTGGGCAGTTGTGTACACCGGGGAGCTGTTTTTT. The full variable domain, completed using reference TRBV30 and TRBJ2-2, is SQTIHQWPATLVQPVGSPLSLECTVEGTSNPNLYWYRQAAGRGLQLLFYSVGIGQISSEVPQNLSASRPQDRQFILSSKKLLLSDSGFYLCAGWAVVYTGELFFGEGSRLTVL.

CDR3 sequence: CASSPSRLADTQYF. The DNA of the CDR3 is TGTGCCAGCAGCCCCAGTCGGCTAGCGGATACGCAGTATTTT. This chain connects TRBV7-2 to TRBJ2-3; maybe TRBD2 (6 bases). The length of the CDR3 is 14 residues. Germline V CDR1 and CDR2: SGHTA, FQGNSA. Trimming cost V 5 bases and J 6 bases, with 15 bases left between them.

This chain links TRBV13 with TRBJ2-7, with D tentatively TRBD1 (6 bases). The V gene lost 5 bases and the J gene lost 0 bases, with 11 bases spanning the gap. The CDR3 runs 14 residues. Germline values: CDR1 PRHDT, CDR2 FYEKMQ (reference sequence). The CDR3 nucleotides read TGTGCCAGCAGCGCCAGGGACATCTCCTACGAGCAGTACTTC. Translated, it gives CASSARDISYEQYF.

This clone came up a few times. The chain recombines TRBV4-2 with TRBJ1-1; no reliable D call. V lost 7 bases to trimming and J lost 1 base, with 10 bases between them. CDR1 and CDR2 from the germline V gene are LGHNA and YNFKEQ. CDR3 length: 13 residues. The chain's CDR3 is CASTDTENTEAFF. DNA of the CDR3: TGTGCCAGCACGGATACAGAGAACACTGAAGCTTTCTTT.

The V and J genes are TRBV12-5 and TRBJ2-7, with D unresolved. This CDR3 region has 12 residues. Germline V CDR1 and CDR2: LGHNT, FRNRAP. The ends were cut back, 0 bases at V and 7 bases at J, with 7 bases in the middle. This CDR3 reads CASGLVLGEQYF. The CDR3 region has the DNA TGTGCTAGTGGTTTGGTACTTGGGGAGCAGTACTTC.

In DNA, the CDR3 is TGTGCCAGTACCCCCGACAGCGGGGGAGTTTCACCCCTCCACTTT. Its translation: CASTPDSGGVSPLHF. The chain joins TRBV19 to TRBJ1-6, with D tentatively TRBD1 (5 bases). With 7 bases removed from V and 9 bases from J, the gap between germline ends came to 19 bases. The CDR3 covers 15 residues. CDR1 and CDR2 (germline): LNHDA, SQIVND (reference sequence).